This TCR beta chain comes out of a study of regulatory T cells in long-lasting Graves disease. The table lists this clonotype with many counts. Assembly of TCR beta libraries relied on iRepertoire HTBI primers together with Arm-PCR of CDR3 regions. TCRdb itself ran the multiplex PCR reads through MiXCR, one entry per CDR3 protein. The sample records a few hundred thousand distinct CDR3 sequences, about 20% being singletons. Germline values: CDR1 SGHTA, CDR2 FQGNSA. This CDR3 is built from 13 residues. The ends were cut back, 6 bases at V and 2 bases at J, with 11 bases in the middle. Sample time point: persistent/refractory GD, antithyroid drugs over 5 years with positive TRAb. Generation of the TCR library employed RNA extracted from PBMCs. As a group, patients came from one endocrinology department in Xi'an, China.

The sequencing here drew on peripheral blood mononuclear cells (PBMCs), taken when the disease was refractory, from a patient treated with antithyroid drugs. This TCR was recovered from a female donor with Graves disease. The chain carries TRBV7-2 and TRBJ2-7; tentatively, D is TRBD1 (5 bases). The CDR3 DNA follows: TGTGCCAGCAGTTCAGGGTCGGCCTACGAGCAGTACTTC. It yields the protein CASSSGSAYEQYF.